A single sample gave rise to the 6 T cell receptor beta chains below, sequenced in a study of blood T cell repertoires in COVID-19. Sequencing was performed with immunoSEQ multiplex PCR; in TCRdb, only in-frame clones are kept and a portion is missing. The sample includes approximately 300,000 clones, 75% to 90% of them seen just once. The sample was peripheral blood. These receptors were obtained from a man younger than 35 with active or convalescent COVID-19.

This clone was detected only once. This sequence joins TRBV11-2 and TRBJ1-1, with D possibly matching TRBD1 (6 bases). Per the germline V gene, CDR1 is SGHAT and CDR2 is FQNNGV. The CDR3 contains 17 residues. The germline V and J ends were trimmed by 1 base and 1 base, with 16 bases remaining between them. Here the CDR3 DNA reads TGTGCCAGCAGCTTAGCCTGGGAGGGGGGAAAGAACACTGAAGCTTTCTTT. This gives the protein CASSLAWEGGKNTEAFF.

The chain carries TRBV4-2 and TRBJ1-6; TRBD1 might be the D (5 bases). CDR3 length: 16 residues. Germline V gene sequence: CDR1 LGHNA, CDR2 YNFKEQ. V was shortened by 2 bases and J by 3 bases, with 11 bases between the two germline ends. As DNA, the CDR3 is TGTGCCAGCAGCCAAACCCAGGGCGTCTATAATTCACCCCTCCACTTT. It encodes CASSQTQGVYNSPLHF.

Notes on this clone: One end of the junction varies from germline; a read error may be responsible. J is TRBJ1-5 and V is TRBV19; TRBD1 matches 8 bases. This CDR3 comprises 16 residues. CDR1 is LNHDA, CDR2 SQIVND, per germline (reference sequence). This CDR3 reads CASIISGGWGNQPQHF. The CDR3, as DNA: TGTGCCAGTATTATATCAGGGGGCTGGGGCAATCAGCCCCAGCATTTT.

The chain is built from TRBV12-3 or TRBV12-4 and TRBJ2-5; 11 positions match TRBD2. J was trimmed by 5 bases and V by 6 bases; bases with no gene match: 2. The CDR3 covers 13 residues. The CDR3 nucleotides read TGTGCCAGCAGGACTAGCGGGGTGGAGACCCAGTACTTC. Residues: CASRTSGVETQYF.

The rearrangement joins TRBV6-5 to TRBJ2-3; 8 bases line up with TRBD2. Germline V lookup: CDR1 MNHEY, CDR2 SVGAGI. The CDR3 loop spans 15 amino acids. Trimming took 5 bases from V and 5 from J; bases not matched to a gene: 9. The CDR3 loop reads CASSQLADRVDTQYF. In DNA form, the CDR3 reads TGTGCCAGCAGTCAACTAGCGGACCGGGTAGATACGCAGTATTTT.

This rearrangement joins TRBV5-6 to TRBJ2-1, with TRBD2 as a possible D gene (6 bases). This CDR3 comprises 16 residues. The germline gives CDR1 SGHDT, CDR2 YYEEEE. V was cut by 0 bases and J by 0 bases, with 10 bases left in between. The CDR3 loop reads CASSLDSGGSYNEQFF. CDR3 coding DNA: TGTGCCAGCAGCTTGGATAGCGGAGGCTCCTACAATGAGCAGTTCTTC.